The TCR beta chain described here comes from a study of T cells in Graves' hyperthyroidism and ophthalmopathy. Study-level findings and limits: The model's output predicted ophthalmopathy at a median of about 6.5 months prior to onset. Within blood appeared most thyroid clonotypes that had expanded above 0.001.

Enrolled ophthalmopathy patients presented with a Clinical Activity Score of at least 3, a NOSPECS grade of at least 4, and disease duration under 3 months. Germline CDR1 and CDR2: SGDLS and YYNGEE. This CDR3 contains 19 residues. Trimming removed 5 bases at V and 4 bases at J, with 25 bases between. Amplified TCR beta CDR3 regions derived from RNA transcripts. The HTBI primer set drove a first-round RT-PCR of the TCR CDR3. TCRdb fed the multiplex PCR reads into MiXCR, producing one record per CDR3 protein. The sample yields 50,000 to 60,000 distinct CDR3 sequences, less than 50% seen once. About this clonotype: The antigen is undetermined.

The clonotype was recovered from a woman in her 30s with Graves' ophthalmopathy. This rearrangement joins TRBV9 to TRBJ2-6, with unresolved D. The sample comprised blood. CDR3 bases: TGTGCCAGCAGAGTCTCCATCCTTGGACCTGGCTCAGGGGCCAACGTCCTGACTTTC. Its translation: CASRVSILGPGSGANVLTF.